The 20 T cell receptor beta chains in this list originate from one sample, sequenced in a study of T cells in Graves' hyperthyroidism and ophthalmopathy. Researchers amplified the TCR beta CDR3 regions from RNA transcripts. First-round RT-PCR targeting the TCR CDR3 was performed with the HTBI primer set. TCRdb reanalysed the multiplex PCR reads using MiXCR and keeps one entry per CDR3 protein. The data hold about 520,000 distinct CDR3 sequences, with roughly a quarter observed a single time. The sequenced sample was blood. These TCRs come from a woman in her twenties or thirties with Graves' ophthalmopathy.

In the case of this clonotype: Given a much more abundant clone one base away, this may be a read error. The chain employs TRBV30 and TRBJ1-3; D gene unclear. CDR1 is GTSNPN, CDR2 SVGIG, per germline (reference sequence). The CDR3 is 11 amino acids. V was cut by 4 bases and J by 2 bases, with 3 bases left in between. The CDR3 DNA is TGTGCCTGGATGCCTGGAAACACCATATATTTT. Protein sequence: CAWMPGNTIYF.

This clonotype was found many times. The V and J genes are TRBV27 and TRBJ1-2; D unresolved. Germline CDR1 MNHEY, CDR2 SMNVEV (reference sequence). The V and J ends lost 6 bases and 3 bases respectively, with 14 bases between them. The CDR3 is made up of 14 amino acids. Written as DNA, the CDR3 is TGTGCCAGCAGCCAAATGGACGGTGACTATGGCTACACCTTC. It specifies CASSQMDGDYGYTF.

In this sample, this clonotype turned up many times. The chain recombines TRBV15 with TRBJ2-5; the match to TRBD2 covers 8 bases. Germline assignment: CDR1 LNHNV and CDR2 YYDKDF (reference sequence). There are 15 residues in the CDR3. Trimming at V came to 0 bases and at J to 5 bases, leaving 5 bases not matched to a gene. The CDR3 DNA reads TGTGCCACCAGCAGAGATAAAGCGGGGGAGGAGACCCAGTACTTC. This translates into CATSRDKAGEETQYF.

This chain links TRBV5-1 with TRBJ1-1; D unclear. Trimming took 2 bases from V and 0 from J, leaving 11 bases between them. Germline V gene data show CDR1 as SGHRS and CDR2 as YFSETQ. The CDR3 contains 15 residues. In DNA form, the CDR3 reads TGCGCCAGCAGCTTCCGTCCAGAGATGAACACTGAAGCTTTCTTT. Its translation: CASSFRPEMNTEAFF.

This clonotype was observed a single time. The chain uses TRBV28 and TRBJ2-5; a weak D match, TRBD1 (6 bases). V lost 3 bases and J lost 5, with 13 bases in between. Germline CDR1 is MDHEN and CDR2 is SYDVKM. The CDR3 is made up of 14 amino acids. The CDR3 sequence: CASSFGDRRETQYF. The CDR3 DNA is TGTGCCAGCAGTTTTGGAGACAGGCGGGAGACCCAGTACTTC.

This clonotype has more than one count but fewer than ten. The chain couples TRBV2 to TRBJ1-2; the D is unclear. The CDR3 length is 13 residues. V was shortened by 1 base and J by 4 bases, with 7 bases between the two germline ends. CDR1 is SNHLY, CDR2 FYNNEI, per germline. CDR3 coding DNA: TGTGCCAGCAGTGAAGGGACGGTCTATGGCTACACCTTC. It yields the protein CASSEGTVYGYTF.

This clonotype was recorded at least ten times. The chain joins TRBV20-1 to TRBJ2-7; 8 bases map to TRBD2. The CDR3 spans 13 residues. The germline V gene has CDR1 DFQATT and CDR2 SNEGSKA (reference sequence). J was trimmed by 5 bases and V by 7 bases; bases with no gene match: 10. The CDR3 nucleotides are TGCAGTGTTAAAGGGCTAGCGGGCAACGAGCAGTACTTC. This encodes CSVKGLAGNEQYF.

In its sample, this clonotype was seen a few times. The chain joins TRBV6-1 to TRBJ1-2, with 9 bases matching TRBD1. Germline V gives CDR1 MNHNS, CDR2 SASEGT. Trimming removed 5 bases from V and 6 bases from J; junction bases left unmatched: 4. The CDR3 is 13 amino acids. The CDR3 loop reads CASSRDREDGYTF. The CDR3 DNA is TGTGCCAGCAGTCGGGACAGGGAAGATGGCTACACCTTC.

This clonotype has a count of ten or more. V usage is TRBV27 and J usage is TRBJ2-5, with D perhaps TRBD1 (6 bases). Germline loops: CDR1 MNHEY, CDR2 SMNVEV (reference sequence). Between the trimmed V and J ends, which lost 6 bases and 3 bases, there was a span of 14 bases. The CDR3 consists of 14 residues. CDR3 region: CASSCGQSEETQYF. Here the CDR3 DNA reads TGTGCCAGCAGCTGTGGACAGTCGGAAGAGACCCAGTACTTC.

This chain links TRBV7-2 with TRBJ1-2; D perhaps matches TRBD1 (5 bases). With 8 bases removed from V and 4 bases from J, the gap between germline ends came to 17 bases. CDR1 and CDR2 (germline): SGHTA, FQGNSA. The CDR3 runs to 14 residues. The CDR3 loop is CASPKKGNSYGYTF. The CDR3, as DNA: TGTGCCAGCCCCAAAAAGGGGAATAGCTATGGCTACACCTTC.

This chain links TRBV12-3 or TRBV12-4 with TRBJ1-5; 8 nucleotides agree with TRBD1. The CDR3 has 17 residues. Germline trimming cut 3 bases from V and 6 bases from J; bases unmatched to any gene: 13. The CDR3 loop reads CASSFVGQGESGQPQHF. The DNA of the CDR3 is TGTGCCAGCAGTTTCGTTGGACAGGGCGAGAGCGGTCAGCCCCAGCATTTT.

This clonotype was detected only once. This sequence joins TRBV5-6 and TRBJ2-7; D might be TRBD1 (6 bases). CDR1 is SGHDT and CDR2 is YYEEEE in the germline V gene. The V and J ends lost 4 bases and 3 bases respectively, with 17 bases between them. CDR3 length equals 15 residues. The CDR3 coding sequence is TGTGCCAGCAGCCGGACCAGGGGTAGCCACTACGAGCAGTACTTC. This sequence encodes CASSRTRGSHYEQYF.

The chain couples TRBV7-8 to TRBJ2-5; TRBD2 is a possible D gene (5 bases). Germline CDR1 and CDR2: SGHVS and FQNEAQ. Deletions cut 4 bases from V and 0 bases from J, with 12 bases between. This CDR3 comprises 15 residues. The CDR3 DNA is TGTGCCAGCAGCTCCACCAGCGGATACCAAGAGACCCAGTACTTC. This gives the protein CASSSTSGYQETQYF.

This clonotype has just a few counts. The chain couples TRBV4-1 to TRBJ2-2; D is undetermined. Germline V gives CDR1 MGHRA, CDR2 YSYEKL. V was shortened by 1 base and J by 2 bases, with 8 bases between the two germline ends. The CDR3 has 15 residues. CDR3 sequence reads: CASSQVGYNTGELFF. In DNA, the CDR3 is TGCGCCAGCAGCCAAGTGGGTTATAACACCGGGGAGCTGTTTTTT.

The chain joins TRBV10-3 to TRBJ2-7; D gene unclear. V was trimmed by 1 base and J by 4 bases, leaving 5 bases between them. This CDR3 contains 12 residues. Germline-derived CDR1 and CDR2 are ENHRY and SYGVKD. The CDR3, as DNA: TGTGCCATCAGTGAGTTCACTTACGAGCAGTACTTC. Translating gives CAISEFTYEQYF.

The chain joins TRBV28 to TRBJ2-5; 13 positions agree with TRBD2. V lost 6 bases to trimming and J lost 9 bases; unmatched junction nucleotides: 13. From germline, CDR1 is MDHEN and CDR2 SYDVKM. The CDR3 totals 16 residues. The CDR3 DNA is TGTGCCAGCAGACAGATTCGGACTAGCGGGAGTCACCCCCAGTACTTC. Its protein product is CASRQIRTSGSHPQYF.

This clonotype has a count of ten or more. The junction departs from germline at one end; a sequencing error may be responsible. The CDR3 loop is CASSLEGSGELFF. The DNA of the CDR3 is TGTGCCAGCAGCTTAGAAGGGTCCGGGGAGCTGTTTTTT. J is TRBJ2-2 and V is TRBV5-1; D unresolved. The CDR3 is 13 amino acids. The V gene's germline CDR1 is SGHRS and CDR2 YFSETQ. The complete variable domain, with remaining parts taken from reference TRBV5-1 and TRBJ2-2, reads KAGVTQTPRYLIKTRGQQVTLSCSPISGHRSVSWYQQTPGQGLQFLFEYFSETQRNKGNFPGRFSGRQFSNSRSEMNVSTLELGDSALYLCASSLEGSGELFFGEGSRLTVL.

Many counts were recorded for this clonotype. The CDR3 sequence: CASSDGSGRETQYF. The CDR3, as DNA: TGTGCCAGCAGTGACGGATCAGGGCGGGAGACCCAGTACTTC. The chain is built from TRBV2 and TRBJ2-5; D possibly corresponds to TRBD1 (5 bases). Between the trimmed V and J ends, which lost 3 bases and 5 bases, there was a span of 13 bases. Germline V gene data show CDR1 as SNHLY and CDR2 as FYNNEI. There are 14 residues in the CDR3.

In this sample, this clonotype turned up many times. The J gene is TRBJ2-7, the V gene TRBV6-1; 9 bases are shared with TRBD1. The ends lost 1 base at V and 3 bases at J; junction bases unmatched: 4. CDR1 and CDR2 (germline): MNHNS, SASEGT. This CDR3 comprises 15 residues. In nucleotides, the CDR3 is TGTGCCAGCAGTGAAGAATGGACAGGGGTCTACGAGCAGTACTTC. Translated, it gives CASSEEWTGVYEQYF.

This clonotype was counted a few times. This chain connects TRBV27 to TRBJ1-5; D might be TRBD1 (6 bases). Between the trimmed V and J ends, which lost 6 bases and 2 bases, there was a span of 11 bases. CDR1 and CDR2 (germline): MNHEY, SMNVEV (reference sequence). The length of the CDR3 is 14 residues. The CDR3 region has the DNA TGTGCCAGCAGACAGGGCGGCGGCAATCAGCCCCAGCATTTT. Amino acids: CASRQGGGNQPQHF.